A single TCR beta chain is shown here with its context. This clone was seen once. Its antigen remains undetermined. No per-base quality is available; no much larger clone lies one base away. From the cysteine through the phenylalanine, the CDR3 covers 13 amino acids. CDR3 DNA is the only sequence kept; it has 39 bases, read in frame from the first base. V trim: 9 bases; J trim: 5 bases; unmatched bases: 7. Based on the germline V gene (reference sequence), the CDR1 and CDR2 sequences are LNHDA and SQIVND. The sample belongs to a study of blood T cell repertoires in COVID-19 (dated by TCRdb to 2019 to 2021). Study-level background: Samples from collaborators originated in the United States, Italy and Spain and spanned both the acute and convalescent phases of COVID-19. The prospective study material was composed of cDNA or gDNA derived from T cells, B-cell-depleted T cells, or PBMCs. Subjects who had been exposed to COVID-19, were actively infected with it, or had recovered from it provided the deeply sampled blood TCRbeta repertoires that made up the dataset. The repertoires were made available in a free public database intended to serve as a resource for research on the immune response to SARS-CoV-2. The samples were drawn from two sources: the first 160 participants of the ongoing ImmuneRACE study, and over 1,000 subjects contributed by 6 global collaborators. The sample metadata nearly always contained a de-identified subject ID, COVID-19 status, age in years and sex. Where available, HLA class I and class II types were obtained from metadata supplied by the sample provider rather than from assay-based typing.

Collaborating institutions collected whole blood in K2EDTA tubes following their own protocols. For TCRbeta analysis, collaborators shipped samples as frozen whole blood, isolated PBMCs, or DNA extracted from either of those sample types. TCRbeta CDR3 regions were amplified from genomic DNA by means of the immunoSEQ Assay, a bias-controlled multiplex PCR. The authors' analysis ran thus. Nucleated cell counts per sample were estimated from amplification of reference gene primers within the assay. To quantify the absolute abundance of each unique TCRbeta CDR3 rearrangement, sequence reads were collapsed and filtered. For each sample, productive Simpson clonality was calculated by taking the square root of Simpson's diversity index across productive rearrangements. TCRdb's version of the immuneACCESS table is confined to in-frame rearrangements and falls short of the full clone set. An unresolved V gene accounts for under half of the shortfall where checked; the remainder is of unknown origin. Clone size and the V and J calls come from that table; the DNA yielded D and trimming. For this sample the table gives fewer than 150,000 clones, of which 85% were detected only once. About 4.3% of the sample goes to the ten largest clones.

General findings and caveats noted by the study authors: Clinical and demographic metadata were provided uncurated, with the amount varying by source and participant.

The sequenced sample consisted of peripheral blood. The sequence derives from a human donor in a cohort sampled during active COVID-19. The chain was built from TRBV19 and TRBJ1-2; 9 nucleotides in the junction match TRBD1. In nucleotide form, the sequence is TGTGCCAGCCAGGGACAGGGCATTTATGGCTACACCTTC. It codes for CASQGQGIYGYTF.